This is a list of T cell receptor beta chains from one sample in a study of regulatory T cells in long-lasting Graves disease. MiXCR, applied by TCRdb to the multiplex PCR reads, yields one record per CDR3 protein. The sample includes fewer than 450,000 distinct CDR3 sequences, about 15% seen only once; the top ten take about 8.3%. The data were also submitted as part of a second study, on T cells in Graves' hyperthyroidism and ophthalmopathy.

Specimen: peripheral blood mononuclear cells (PBMCs), collected at new diagnosis, from a patient treated with antithyroid drugs. All receptors derive from a woman in her thirties or forties with Graves disease. The CDR3 runs from the conserved cysteine through the conserved F or W. Each record gives: V gene, clone size, J gene, D gene, CDR3 DNA, CDR3 protein. D genes are given only for firm matches. Not every row has a clone size; where given, it reads once, few, many or a size class.

V gene: TRBV4-1; clone size: NA; J gene: TRBJ2-1; D gene: TRBD2; CDR3 DNA: TGCGCCAGCAGCCAAGATCCAACTAGCGGGGGCTACAATGAGCAGTTCTTC; CDR3 protein: CASSQDPTSGGYNEQFF
V gene: TRBV11-2; clone size: many; J gene: TRBJ2-3; D gene: NA; CDR3 DNA: TGTGCCAGCAGCCACCGGGCAGATACGCAGTATTTT; CDR3 protein: CASSHRADTQYF
V gene: TRBV6-2/TRBV6-3; clone size: few; J gene: TRBJ2-3; D gene: TRBD2; CDR3 DNA: TGTGCCAGCAGTTACCAGCGGGAGGGCCCGGATACGCAGTATTTT; CDR3 protein: CASSYQREGPDTQYF
V gene: TRBV5-4; clone size: NA; J gene: TRBJ2-7; D gene: TRBD2; CDR3 DNA: TGTGCCAGCAGCTCGGTAGCGGGAACTATCTACGAGCAGTACTTC; CDR3 protein: CASSSVAGTIYEQYF
V gene: TRBV6-9; clone size: many; J gene: TRBJ2-7; D gene: TRBD1; CDR3 DNA: TGTGCCAGCAGTTCACCCGGGACAGGGACCTACGAGCAGTACTTC; CDR3 protein: CASSSPGTGTYEQYF
V gene: TRBV9; clone size: NA; J gene: TRBJ1-2; D gene: TRBD1; CDR3 DNA: TGTGCCAGCAGCTCACCGGGACAGGGTGTAGGCTACACCTTC; CDR3 protein: CASSSPGQGVGYTF
V gene: TRBV7-2; clone size: many; J gene: TRBJ1-1; D gene: NA; CDR3 DNA: TGTGCCAGCAGCTCCAGGGTCGGAATGGGTGAAGCTTTCTTT; CDR3 protein: CASSSRVGMGEAFF
V gene: TRBV28; clone size: many; J gene: TRBJ2-3; D gene: TRBD2; CDR3 DNA: TGTGCCAGCAGACCTAGCGGGGCTATCTGGACAGATACGCAGTATTTT; CDR3 protein: CASRPSGAIWTDTQYF
V gene: TRBV20-1; clone size: many; J gene: TRBJ1-3; D gene: TRBD1; CDR3 DNA: TGCAGTGCTTGTCCCAGGCAGGGGGTCGGAAACACCATATATTTT; CDR3 protein: CSACPRQGVGNTIYF
V gene: TRBV6-1; clone size: NA; J gene: TRBJ2-2; D gene: TRBD2; CDR3 DNA: TGTGCCAGCACTTTCATCGGGACTAGCGGGAGGGGAACCGGGGAGCTGTTTTTT; CDR3 protein: CASTFIGTSGRGTGELFF
V gene: TRBV12-3/TRBV12-4; clone size: many; J gene: TRBJ2-3; D gene: TRBD1; CDR3 DNA: TGTGCCAGCAGTCCCGGGACAGTTTCGAATACGCAGTATTTT; CDR3 protein: CASSPGTVSNTQYF
V gene: TRBV13; clone size: few; J gene: TRBJ2-2; D gene: NA; CDR3 DNA: TGTGCCAGCAGCGAGGGGAGCCGGTCCGGGGGCGGGGAGCTGTTTTTT; CDR3 protein: CASSEGSRSGGGELFF
V gene: TRBV12-3/TRBV12-4; clone size: NA; J gene: TRBJ1-5; D gene: NA; CDR3 DNA: TGTGCCACTTCGGGGGTAGGTCAGCCCCAGCATTTT; CDR3 protein: CATSGVGQPQHF
V gene: TRBV20-1; clone size: few; J gene: TRBJ2-7; D gene: NA; CDR3 DNA: TGCAGTGCTAGAGATCCGACGGACGGGACAACCTACGAGCAGTACTTC; CDR3 protein: CSARDPTDGTTYEQYF
V gene: TRBV7-6; clone size: NA; J gene: TRBJ2-7; D gene: NA; CDR3 DNA: TGTGCCAGCAGCTACAAAGCCGCGGGGACAAGCTACGAGCAGTACTTC; CDR3 protein: CASSYKAAGTSYEQYF
V gene: TRBV7-9; clone size: NA; J gene: TRBJ2-7; D gene: TRBD2; CDR3 DNA: TGTGCCAGCAGCTTTGCGGCTAGCGGGAGGGCCGTTTACGAGCAGTACTTC; CDR3 protein: CASSFAASGRAVYEQYF
V gene: TRBV10-3; clone size: NA; J gene: TRBJ2-1; D gene: NA; CDR3 DNA: TGTGCCATCAGTCCTCTAGGTAGTAGCTCCTACAATGAGCAGTTCTTC; CDR3 protein: CAISPLGSSSYNEQFF
V gene: TRBV6-1; clone size: NA; J gene: TRBJ2-1; D gene: NA; CDR3 DNA: TGTGCCAGCAGAGGAGCGGGCACTCTCTCCTACAATGAGCAGTTCTTC; CDR3 protein: CASRGAGTLSYNEQFF
V gene: TRBV20-1; clone size: NA; J gene: TRBJ1-4; D gene: NA; CDR3 DNA: TGCAGCTACTGGAACAGGGATGATGAAAAACTGTTTTTT; CDR3 protein: CSYWNRDDEKLFF
V gene: TRBV12-3/TRBV12-4; clone size: many; J gene: TRBJ2-7; D gene: NA; CDR3 DNA: TGTGCCAGCTCGAGGGCCAGAAGAGGCCCTTTAGGCGAGCAGTACTTC; CDR3 protein: CASSRARRGPLGEQYF
V gene: TRBV9; clone size: many; J gene: TRBJ1-1; D gene: NA; CDR3 DNA: TGTGCCAGCAGCCCCTTTGGGCTACAGGGCGCGTACACTGAAGCTTTCTTT; CDR3 protein: CASSPFGLQGAYTEAFF
V gene: TRBV5-5; clone size: many; J gene: TRBJ2-1; D gene: NA; CDR3 DNA: TGTGCCAGCAGCTTGGACGGGGGAAGCTCCCGCTACAATGAGCAGTTCTTC; CDR3 protein: CASSLDGGSSRYNEQFF
V gene: TRBV7-9; clone size: few; J gene: TRBJ2-4; D gene: NA; CDR3 DNA: TGTGCCAGCAGCTCTGCACTACAAAACATTCAGTACTTC; CDR3 protein: CASSSALQNIQYF
V gene: TRBV11-2; clone size: many; J gene: TRBJ2-1; D gene: TRBD2; CDR3 DNA: TGTGCCAGCAGCTCCCGAGGACTAGCGGGCCTCCTCTCCTACAATGAGCAGTTCTTC; CDR3 protein: CASSSRGLAGLLSYNEQFF
V gene: TRBV12-3/TRBV12-4; clone size: many; J gene: TRBJ2-1; D gene: NA; CDR3 DNA: TGTGCCAGCAGTTTACTGCGGGAGCAGTTCTTC; CDR3 protein: CASSLLREQFF
V gene: TRBV2; clone size: NA; J gene: TRBJ1-4; D gene: TRBD1; CDR3 DNA: TGTGCCACCAGGGGGCTGGAAGAAAAACTGTTTTTT; CDR3 protein: CATRGLEEKLFF
V gene: TRBV12-5; clone size: many; J gene: TRBJ1-6; D gene: TRBD1; CDR3 DNA: TGTGCTAGTGGTTCAGGGGGCGTTTCGCCCCTCCACTTT; CDR3 protein: CASGSGGVSPLHF
V gene: TRBV7-8; clone size: NA; J gene: TRBJ1-6; D gene: NA; CDR3 DNA: TGTGCCAGCAGCTCAACGGGGGGGGTTGCTTCACCCCTCCACTTT; CDR3 protein: CASSSTGGVASPLHF
V gene: TRBV6-5; clone size: NA; J gene: TRBJ1-2; D gene: TRBD1; CDR3 DNA: TGTGCCAGCAGTTACGGAGTGGCCCGGGACAGGGGGTACTATGGCTACACCTTC; CDR3 protein: CASSYGVARDRGYYGYTF
V gene: TRBV9; clone size: NA; J gene: TRBJ2-5; D gene: TRBD2; CDR3 DNA: TGTGCCAGCAGCGTTAACCGGGAGGGGACCCAGTACTTC; CDR3 protein: CASSVNREGTQYF
V gene: TRBV6-1; clone size: many; J gene: TRBJ1-1; D gene: NA; CDR3 DNA: TGTGCCAGCAGTAAAGCCGCTGGGACTCGAAAAGCTTTCTTT; CDR3 protein: CASSKAAGTRKAFF
V gene: TRBV27; clone size: few; J gene: TRBJ2-1; D gene: TRBD2; CDR3 DNA: TGTGCCAGCAGGAGCGGGAGGGCCCCGGGGGAGCAGTTCTTC; CDR3 protein: CASRSGRAPGEQFF
V gene: TRBV28; clone size: many; J gene: TRBJ2-5; D gene: NA; CDR3 DNA: TGTGCCAGCAGTCGACTGGGAGATAAGAGAGTGACCCAGTACTTC; CDR3 protein: CASSRLGDKRVTQYF
V gene: TRBV18; clone size: NA; J gene: TRBJ2-7; D gene: TRBD1; CDR3 DNA: TGTGCCAGCTCACCACAGAGGGGGCAGAACGAGCAGTACTTC; CDR3 protein: CASSPQRGQNEQYF
V gene: TRBV5-1; clone size: many; J gene: TRBJ2-7; D gene: NA; CDR3 DNA: TGCGCCAGCAGCTTGGGCGGGCGGGGATATCGGGAGCAGTACTTC; CDR3 protein: CASSLGGRGYREQYF
V gene: TRBV7-8; clone size: NA; J gene: TRBJ2-2; D gene: TRBD2; CDR3 DNA: TGTGCCAGCAGCTGGGGGGGTCCCGGGGAGCTGTTTTTT; CDR3 protein: CASSWGGPGELFF
V gene: TRBV11-2; clone size: NA; J gene: TRBJ2-7; D gene: TRBD2; CDR3 DNA: TGTGCCAGCAGCTTAGGGACTAGCGCACCCTGCGAGCAGTACTTC; CDR3 protein: CASSLGTSAPCEQYF
V gene: TRBV24-1; clone size: many; J gene: TRBJ2-5; D gene: TRBD2; CDR3 DNA: TGTGCCACCAGTGATCCCCTGGCGGGAGTGAGGGAGACCCAGTACTTC; CDR3 protein: CATSDPLAGVRETQYF
V gene: TRBV7-9; clone size: few; J gene: TRBJ2-1; D gene: TRBD2; CDR3 DNA: TGTGCCAGCAGCTCCGGGGGGATTGAGCAGTTCTTC; CDR3 protein: CASSSGGIEQFF
V gene: TRBV29-1; clone size: many; J gene: TRBJ2-1; D gene: TRBD2; CDR3 DNA: TGCAGCGGGGGGACTAGCGGGAGGGCCACGGGTGGGCAGTTCTTC; CDR3 protein: CSGGTSGRATGGQFF
V gene: TRBV27; clone size: few; J gene: TRBJ2-5; D gene: TRBD2; CDR3 DNA: TGTGCCAGCAGCAGGACTAGCGGGAGTAATGGAGAGGCCCAGTACTTC; CDR3 protein: CASSRTSGSNGEAQYF
V gene: TRBV28; clone size: NA; J gene: TRBJ1-4; D gene: NA; CDR3 DNA: TGTGCCAGCAGTATAGGCGGGGGCCGTGAAAAACTGTTTTTT; CDR3 protein: CASSIGGGREKLFF
V gene: TRBV28; clone size: NA; J gene: TRBJ2-7; D gene: NA; CDR3 DNA: TGTGCCAACAGGCCCTACCTAGGGAGGGGGGCCTACGAGCAGTACTTC; CDR3 protein: CANRPYLGRGAYEQYF
V gene: TRBV28; clone size: many; J gene: TRBJ2-7; D gene: NA; CDR3 DNA: TGTGCCAGCCACCTAGGGGGGAGCTCCTACGAGCAGTACTTC; CDR3 protein: CASHLGGSSYEQYF
V gene: TRBV7-9; clone size: many; J gene: TRBJ2-3; D gene: TRBD2; CDR3 DNA: TGTGCCAGCAGCCGTATAGCGGGACCAACCACAGATACGCAGTATTTT; CDR3 protein: CASSRIAGPTTDTQYF
V gene: TRBV18; clone size: many; J gene: TRBJ2-1; D gene: NA; CDR3 DNA: TGTGCCAGCTCATCTCAGGGCCCCTACAATGAGCAGTTCTTC; CDR3 protein: CASSSQGPYNEQFF
V gene: TRBV30; clone size: many; J gene: TRBJ2-5; D gene: TRBD1; CDR3 DNA: TGTGCCTGGGCAAGACAGGGTTTGGAGTACTTC; CDR3 protein: CAWARQGLEYF
V gene: TRBV27; clone size: once; J gene: TRBJ2-5; D gene: NA; CDR3 DNA: TGTGCCAGCAGTAAAAGGGCGGAGGAGACCCAGTACTTC; CDR3 protein: CASSKRAEETQYF
V gene: TRBV28; clone size: many; J gene: TRBJ2-3; D gene: NA; CDR3 DNA: TGTGCCAGCAGTCCAAGATCAGAGTCAGATACGCAGTATTTT; CDR3 protein: CASSPRSESDTQYF
V gene: TRBV19; clone size: many; J gene: TRBJ2-7; D gene: NA; CDR3 DNA: TGTGCCAGTAGTATTACCGGGACTCTCTACGAGCAGTACTTC; CDR3 protein: CASSITGTLYEQYF
V gene: TRBV5-5; clone size: many; J gene: TRBJ2-3; D gene: NA; CDR3 DNA: TGTGCCAGCAGCTTGCCCCGGGCGGGGAGAGATACGCAGTATTTT; CDR3 protein: CASSLPRAGRDTQYF